Sequencing of this T cell receptor beta chain was carried out in a study of blood T cell repertoires in COVID-19. The CDR3 extends over 17 amino acids. Germline values: CDR1 LNHDA, CDR2 SQIVND (reference sequence). The V end was cut by 4 bases, the J end by 2 bases, with 17 bases between. Libraries were prepared by immunoSEQ multiplex PCR; TCRdb keeps only in-frame clonotypes and omits some of them. The table lists around 340,000 clones, roughly 90% of them singletons. The TCR was taken from a young woman who had been exposed to COVID-19. This chain connects TRBV19 to TRBJ2-2, with a tentative D call TRBD1 (6 bases). Sequenced input: PBMCs or T cells enriched from blood (not recorded which). The chain's CDR3 is CASSKFPDRLNTGELFF. The CDR3 DNA reads TGTGCCAGTAGTAAATTCCCCGACAGGCTCAACACCGGGGAGCTGTTTTTT.